This TCR beta chain originates from a study of blood T cell repertoires in COVID-19. Authors' processing steps: Nucleated cell counts were estimated from reference gene primer amplification. Profiled with immunoSEQ multiplex PCR; TCRdb holds only in-frame clones, not every one. The DNA was the basis for D and trimming; V, J and clone size are from that table. The table shows about 26,000 clones, with 85% to 90% occurring only once. V lost 3 bases, J lost 7 bases, and 2 bases stayed unmatched. The length of the CDR3 is 12 residues. Germline CDR1 is KGHSH and CDR2 is LQKENI. The J gene is TRBJ1-2, the V gene TRBV18; 7 bases agree with TRBD1. The source of this sequence is a human donor in a cohort sampled during active COVID-19. The specimen sequenced was peripheral blood. The CDR3 here is CASSPGQVGYTF. The CDR3 bases are TGTGCCAGCTCACCCGGACAGGTTGGCTACACCTTC. The full variable domain, completed using reference TRBV18 and TRBJ1-2, is NAGVMQNPRHLVRRRGQEARLRCSPMKGHSHVYWYRQLPEEGLKFMVYLQKENIIDESGMPKERFSAEFPKEGPSILRIQQVVRGDSAAYFCASSPGQVGYTFGSGTRLTVV.